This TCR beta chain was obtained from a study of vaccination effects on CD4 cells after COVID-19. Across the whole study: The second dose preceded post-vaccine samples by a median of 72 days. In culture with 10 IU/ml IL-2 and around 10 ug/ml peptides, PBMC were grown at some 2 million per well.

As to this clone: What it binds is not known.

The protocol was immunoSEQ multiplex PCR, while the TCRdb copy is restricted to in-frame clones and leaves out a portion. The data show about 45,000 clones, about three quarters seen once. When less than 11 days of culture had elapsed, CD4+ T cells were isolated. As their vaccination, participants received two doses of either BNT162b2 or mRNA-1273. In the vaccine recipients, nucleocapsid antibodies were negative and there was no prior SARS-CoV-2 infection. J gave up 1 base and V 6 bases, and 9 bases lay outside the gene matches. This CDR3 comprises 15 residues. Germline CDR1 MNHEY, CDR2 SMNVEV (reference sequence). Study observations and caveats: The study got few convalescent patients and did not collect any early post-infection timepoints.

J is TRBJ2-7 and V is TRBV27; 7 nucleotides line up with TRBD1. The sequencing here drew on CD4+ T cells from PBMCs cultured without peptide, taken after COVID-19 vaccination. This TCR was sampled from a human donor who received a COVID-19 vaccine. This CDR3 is CASRDHDRDSYEQYF. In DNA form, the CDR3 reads TGTGCCAGCAGGGACCACGACAGGGATTCCTACGAGCAGTACTTC.